A single sample is the source of the 31 T cell receptor beta chains below, sequenced in a study of cytomegalovirus exposure and HLA in healthy donors. The PCR was carried out with 60 Vbeta primers and 13 Jbeta primers. Some clones are missing from TCRdb's copy, which holds only in-frame ones; the method was immunoSEQ multiplex PCR. The repertoire holds some 190,000 clones, with 65% to 75% as singletons. Sequencing was carried out using PBMCs. These receptors were taken from a man aged 25 to 45 in good health and CMV-seropositive.

The chain couples TRBV9 to TRBJ2-7; TRBD1 is a possible D gene (6 bases). Germline V lookup: CDR1 SGDLS, CDR2 YYNGEE. Trimming left V 3 bases short and J 5 bases short, with 12 bases between. CDR3 length equals 13 residues. Written as DNA, the CDR3 is TGTGCCAGCAGCGCCGGGACATTAGACGAGCAGTACTTC. Residues: CASSAGTLDEQYF.

V usage is TRBV29-1 and J usage is TRBJ2-7, with 7 bases aligning to TRBD1. Losses at the gene ends were 5 bases for V and 4 bases for J; bases not matched to a gene: 8. This CDR3 contains 13 residues. Germline V CDR1 and CDR2: SQVTM, ANQGSEA. The CDR3 loop is CSVIGTDPYEQYF. CDR3 DNA sequence: TGCAGCGTTATTGGGACAGATCCTTACGAGCAGTACTTC.

V is TRBV6-5 and J is TRBJ1-2; 9 bases line up with TRBD1. The CDR3 contains 15 residues. The J segment lost 6 bases and the V segment lost 5 bases, leaving 10 bases of the junction unmatched. The V gene's germline CDR1 is MNHEY and CDR2 SVGAGI. The DNA of the CDR3 is TGTGCCAGCAGTCCTACTCGAGGGACAGGGAATGGCTACACCTTC. It yields the protein CASSPTRGTGNGYTF.

The J gene is TRBJ2-7, the V gene TRBV6-5, with TRBD1 identical over 10 bases. Trimming took 4 bases from V and 1 from J; bases not matched to a gene: 4. The CDR3 sequence is 15 residues long. The germline gives CDR1 MNHEY, CDR2 SVGAGI. The CDR3 DNA reads TGTGCCAGCAGTTCCGACAGGGGGCGATCCTACGAGCAGTACTTC. It codes for CASSSDRGRSYEQYF.

The chain combines TRBV27 with TRBJ2-7; D possibly corresponds to TRBD2 (6 bases). This CDR3 is built from 16 residues. The V end was cut by 4 bases, the J end by 0 bases, with 16 bases between. Looked up from germline, CDR1 is MNHEY and CDR2 is SMNVEV (reference sequence). CDR3 protein: CASSSLALKSSYEQYF. CDR3 sequence (DNA): TGTGCCAGCAGTTCCCTAGCGCTAAAGAGCTCCTACGAGCAGTACTTC.

The rearrangement links TRBV6-1 to TRBJ2-1; 11 bases are shared with TRBD2. The V segment lost 2 bases and the J segment 8 bases; nucleotides outside the gene matches: 8. The CDR3 sequence is 16 residues long. CDR1 and CDR2 (germline): MNHNS, SASEGT. The CDR3 protein is CASSEWGLAGGDEQFF. As DNA, the CDR3 is TGTGCCAGCAGTGAATGGGGGCTAGCGGGAGGCGATGAGCAGTTCTTC.

The CDR3 DNA reads as TGTGCCAGCAGCCGATGGAGACAGGGCCATAATCAGCCCCAGCATTTT. This translates into CASSRWRQGHNQPQHF. This chain uses TRBV7-3 with TRBJ1-5, with 7 bases fitting TRBD1. J gave up 4 bases and V 5 bases, and 11 bases lay outside the gene matches. CDR1 SGHTA and CDR2 FQGTGA come from the germline V gene. The CDR3 consists of 16 residues.

The chain has TRBV18 and TRBJ1-4; weak D call: TRBD1 (6 bases). Germline CDR1 and CDR2: KGHSH and LQKENI. The V end lost 5 bases, the J end lost 5 bases, and 15 bases lay between the germline ends. The CDR3 totals 15 residues. The CDR3: CASSSNTGQNEKLFF. DNA for the CDR3: TGTGCCAGCTCATCGAACACGGGACAAAATGAAAAACTGTTTTTT.

The V call is TRBV18, the J call TRBJ1-2; 8 positions agree with TRBD1. The CDR3 consists of 17 residues. Unmatched junction bases numbered 10, after V lost 3 bases and J lost 1 base. The germline CDR1 and CDR2 sequences are KGHSH and LQKENI. This chain's CDR3 is CASSPQTGQGLNYGYTF. CDR3 DNA: TGTGCCAGCTCACCGCAAACCGGACAGGGACTTAACTATGGCTACACCTTC.

This sequence joins TRBV19 and TRBJ1-2; no reliable D call. The CDR3 is 14 residues long. Per the germline V gene, CDR1 is LNHDA and CDR2 is SQIVND (reference sequence). V was pared by 8 bases and J by 0 bases, with 13 bases between. The CDR3 is CASGHQAPNYGYTF. As DNA, the CDR3 is TGTGCCAGTGGGCATCAGGCGCCTAACTATGGCTACACCTTC.

The rearrangement links TRBV18 to TRBJ2-5; D is undetermined. The CDR3 loop spans 13 amino acids. Trimming pared 2 bases from V and 1 base from J, leaving 5 bases between. The V gene's germline CDR1 is KGHSH and CDR2 LQKENI. The CDR3 sequence: CASSPGSQETQYF. Here the CDR3 DNA reads TGTGCCAGCTCACCAGGCAGCCAAGAGACCCAGTACTTC.

V is TRBV18 and J is TRBJ1-1; TRBD1 matches 10 bases. The J segment lost 5 bases and the V segment lost 2 bases, leaving 5 bases of the junction unmatched. The CDR3 has 15 residues. Per germline, CDR1 KGHSH and CDR2 LQKENI. CDR3 DNA: TGTGCCAGCTCACCAAGACAGGGGGCAGGGACTGAAGCTTTCTTT. Residues: CASSPRQGAGTEAFF.

This clone was detected a few times. The chain uses TRBV19 and TRBJ1-6; D ambiguous. The CDR3 totals 12 residues. Germline CDR1 and CDR2: LNHDA and SQIVND (reference sequence). V was cut by 3 bases and J by 13 bases, with 10 bases left in between. In DNA, the CDR3 is TGTGCCAGTAGTATGGCTCTTGCCCCCCTCCACTTT. It specifies CASSMALAPLHF.

J is TRBJ1-1 and V is TRBV6-5; 10 bases are a match to TRBD1. The V and J ends lost 6 bases and 6 bases, in that order; junction bases with no gene match: 7. Germline lookup yields CDR1 MNHEY and CDR2 SVGAGI. The CDR3 loop spans 14 amino acids. CDR3 amino acids: CASRQTGGAAEAFF. CDR3 nucleotide sequence: TGTGCCAGCAGACAGACAGGGGGCGCGGCTGAAGCTTTCTTT.

Details on this clone: The same CDR3 can be traced to other DNA sequences in this sample. The chain recombines TRBV9 with TRBJ2-5; 8 bases are a match to TRBD2. V lost 2 bases to trimming and J lost 2 bases; unmatched junction nucleotides: 2. The CDR3 totals 14 residues. Germline-derived CDR1 and CDR2 are SGDLS and YYNGEE. The CDR3 nucleotides read TGTGCCAGCAGCGTCGGGGGGGGGCAAGAGACCCAGTACTTC. It specifies CASSVGGGQETQYF.

V gene TRBV2 combines with J gene TRBJ2-7; maybe TRBD2 (6 bases). V lost 5 bases, J lost 0 bases, and 11 bases lay in between. CDR3 size: 14 residues. The germline gives CDR1 SNHLY, CDR2 FYNNEI. Here the CDR3 reads CASSKRATSYEQYF. In nucleotides, the CDR3 is TGTGCCAGCAGTAAGCGGGCCACCTCCTACGAGCAGTACTTC.

The rearrangement uses TRBV28 and TRBJ1-2; D is undetermined. V shed 5 bases and J shed 6 bases, with 19 bases lying between them. Germline V CDR1 and CDR2: MDHEN, SYDVKM. The CDR3 is 15 amino acids. The CDR3 sequence: CASSRIGSGGDGYTF. The CDR3 coding sequence is TGTGCCAGCAGTCGAATCGGCTCCGGAGGTGATGGCTACACCTTC.

This clone was observed a handful of times. The J gene is TRBJ2-4, the V gene TRBV27, with TRBD1 identical over 8 bases. V was clipped by 2 bases and J by 2 bases; unmatched bases: 5. The CDR3 sequence is 16 residues long. Germline V gene sequence: CDR1 MNHEY, CDR2 SMNVEV (reference sequence). This CDR3 reads CASSLTAGGPKNIQYF. For the CDR3, the DNA is TGTGCCAGCAGTTTAACGGCAGGGGGCCCCAAAAACATTCAGTACTTC.

There are a few counts of this clone. In DNA form, the CDR3 reads TGTGCCAGCAGCCCCCTGGGACTAGCGCCATACAATGAGCAGTTCTTC. This gives the protein CASSPLGLAPYNEQFF. This chain uses TRBV11-3 with TRBJ2-1; 10 positions agree with TRBD2. There are 16 residues in the CDR3. V was clipped by 5 bases and J by 4 bases; unmatched bases: 8. CDR1 is SGHNT, CDR2 YENEEA, per germline.

The rearrangement joins TRBV5-6 to TRBJ2-5, with 11 positions matching TRBD2. Losses at the gene ends were 4 bases for V and 5 bases for J; bases not matched to a gene: 7. Germline CDR1 and CDR2: SGHDT and YYEEEE. The CDR3 is 15 amino acids. The DNA for the CDR3 is TGTGCCAGCAGCCCACTAGCGGGGGCAAGGGAGACCCAGTACTTC. Protein sequence: CASSPLAGARETQYF.

A remark on this clone: Other DNA sequences in this sample translate to the same CDR3. This chain links TRBV11-3 with TRBJ2-2; D possibly corresponds to TRBD1 (6 bases). CDR3 length equals 17 residues. Germline CDR1 SGHNT, CDR2 YENEEA. V lost 1 base and J 3 bases, leaving 15 bases between the germline ends. CDR3 nucleotides: TGTGCCAGCAGCTTAGGAGGGCCGACAGGAGACACCGGGGAGCTGTTTTTT. Translating it yields CASSLGGPTGDTGELFF.

A note on this clone: The sample contains more than one DNA sequence encoding this CDR3. CDR3 DNA sequence: TGCGCCAGCAGCCAAGACGGTAGCTCTGGAAACACCATATATTTT. This codes for CASSQDGSSGNTIYF. The chain employs TRBV4-3 and TRBJ1-3; D ambiguous. This CDR3 comprises 15 residues. Germline V lookup: CDR1 LGHNA, CDR2 YSLEER. Trimming took 0 bases from V and 0 from J, leaving 6 bases between them.

The V call is TRBV30, the J call TRBJ1-3; tentatively, D is TRBD1 (5 bases). CDR3 length equals 14 residues. The ends were cut back, 3 bases at V and 4 bases at J, with 13 bases in the middle. The germline gives CDR1 GTSNPN, CDR2 SVGIG (reference sequence). The CDR3 nucleotides read TGTGCCTGGAGCGGGCCAGGGAGGGGAAACACCATATATTTT. Translated, it gives CAWSGPGRGNTIYF.

This clone showed up just a few times. The J gene is TRBJ2-3, the V gene TRBV4-3, with 7 positions matching TRBD2. After removal of 0 bases from V and 1 base from J, the junction contained 4 bases not matched to a gene. The CDR3 is made up of 16 amino acids. CDR1 is LGHNA and CDR2 is YSLEER in the germline V gene. CDR3 loop: CASSQEGLAGTDTQYF. The CDR3 bases are TGCGCCAGCAGCCAAGAAGGCCTAGCGGGCACAGATACGCAGTATTTT.

In DNA, the CDR3 is TGTGCCAGCAGCTTAATGAGGGTCGGCAACACCGGGGAGCTGTTTTTT. As protein: CASSLMRVGNTGELFF. The chain links TRBV7-6 to TRBJ2-2; possibly TRBD2 for D (5 bases). CDR3 length equals 16 residues. Between the trimmed V and J ends, which lost 2 bases and 2 bases, there was a span of 12 bases. Germline CDR1 reads SGHVS; CDR2 reads FNYEAQ. Based on the CDR3 plus reference TRBV7-6 and TRBJ2-2, the full variable domain is GAGVSQSPRYKVTKRGQDVALRCDPISGHVSLYWYRQALGQGPEFLTYFNYEAQQDKSGLPNDRFSAERPEGSISTLTIQRTEQRDSAMYRCASSLMRVGNTGELFFGEGSRLTVL.

The chain employs TRBV5-4 and TRBJ1-5; 7 bases map to TRBD1. V trimming: 1 base; J trimming: 7 bases; junction bases outside the gene matches: 8. Germline assignment: CDR1 SGHNT and CDR2 YYREEE (reference sequence). The CDR3 covers 15 residues. Here the CDR3 DNA reads TGTGCCAGCAGCTTGTCCAACAGGGGCCCACAGCCCCAGCATTTT. This encodes CASSLSNRGPQPQHF.

V and J are TRBV12-2 and TRBJ1-5. TRBV12-2 is deemed a pseudogene. The CDR3 totals 13 residues. The CDR3 protein is CASRFPRRQPQHF. The CDR3 region has the DNA TGTGCAAGTCGCTTCCCACGGAGACAGCCCCAGCATTTT.

The chain combines TRBV7-6 with TRBJ2-1; maybe TRBD1 (6 bases). Germline values: CDR1 SGHVS, CDR2 FNYEAQ. This CDR3 has 15 residues. Trimming removed 3 bases from V and 6 bases from J, with 15 bases in between. CDR3 in DNA: TGTGCCAGCAGCTTTGGGGGCTTTTTCTCCAATGAGCAGTTCTTC. This encodes CASSFGGFFSNEQFF.

With regard to this clone: Different DNA sequences within this sample yield the same CDR3. The V and J genes are TRBV5-1 and TRBJ2-3; TRBD2 matches 8 bases. Germline V gene sequence: CDR1 SGHRS, CDR2 YFSETQ. V lost 0 bases to trimming and J lost 0 bases; unmatched junction nucleotides: 0. This CDR3 spans 15 amino acids. For the CDR3, the DNA is TGCGCCAGCAGCTTGGCGGGGGGGAGCACAGATACGCAGTATTTT. It encodes CASSLAGGSTDTQYF.

The gene calls are TRBV5-1 and TRBJ1-2; 11 nucleotides agree with TRBD1. CDR3 size: 17 residues. The ends lost 3 bases at V and 0 bases at J; junction bases unmatched: 7. Germline V gives CDR1 SGHRS, CDR2 YFSETQ. CDR3 nucleotide sequence: TGCGCCAGCAGCTACGGACAGGGGGCGGAACCTAACTATGGCTACACCTTC. It yields the protein CASSYGQGAEPNYGYTF.

The chain employs TRBV5-6 and TRBJ2-7; D not certain. The CDR3 is 13 residues long. V dropped 2 bases and J dropped 2 bases, with 8 bases sitting between them. Germline V CDR1 and CDR2: SGHDT, YYEEEE. CDR3 sequence: CASSFGVAYEQYF. The DNA for the CDR3 is TGTGCCAGCAGCTTTGGAGTCGCCTACGAGCAGTACTTC.